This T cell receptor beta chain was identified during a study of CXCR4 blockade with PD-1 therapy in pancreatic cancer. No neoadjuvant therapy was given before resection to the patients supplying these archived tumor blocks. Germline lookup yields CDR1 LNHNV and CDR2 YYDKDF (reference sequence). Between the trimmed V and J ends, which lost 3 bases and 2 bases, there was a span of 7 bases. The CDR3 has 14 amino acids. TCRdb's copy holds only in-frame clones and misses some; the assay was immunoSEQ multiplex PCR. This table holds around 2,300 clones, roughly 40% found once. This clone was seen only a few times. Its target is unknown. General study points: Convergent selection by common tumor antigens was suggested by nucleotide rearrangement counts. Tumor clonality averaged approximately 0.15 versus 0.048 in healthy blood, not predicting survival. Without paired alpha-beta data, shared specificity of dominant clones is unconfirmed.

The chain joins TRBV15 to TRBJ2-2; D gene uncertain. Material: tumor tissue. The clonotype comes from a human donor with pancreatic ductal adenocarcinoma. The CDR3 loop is CATSRDPNTGELFF. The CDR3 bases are TGTGCCACCAGCAGGGACCCAAACACCGGGGAGCTGTTTTTT.